The 5 T cell receptor beta chains given below trace back to one sample, sequenced in a study of cytomegalovirus exposure and HLA in healthy donors. Primers included in the PCR were 60 Vbeta and 13 Jbeta primers. Some clones are missing from TCRdb's copy, which holds only in-frame ones; the method was immunoSEQ multiplex PCR. The sample lists about 77,000 clones; around three quarters were seen once. The sequencing sample was made of PBMCs. The receptors stem from a man aged 40-49 years in good health and CMV-seronegative.

The chain combines TRBV6-5 with TRBJ1-6, with D perhaps TRBD1 (5 bases). Trimming pared 8 bases from V and 5 bases from J, leaving 13 bases between. The CDR3 has 14 amino acids. The germline CDR1 and CDR2 sequences are MNHEY and SVGAGI. The CDR3 bases are TGTGCCAGCGGCGGACAAACAAATAATTCACCCCTCCACTTT. It specifies CASGGQTNNSPLHF.

The chain recombines TRBV5-3 with TRBJ2-7, with D possibly matching TRBD1 (5 bases). TRBV5-3 is an open reading frame whose function is uncertain. V was shortened by 5 bases and J by 0 bases, with 15 bases between the two germline ends. The CDR3 has 15 amino acids. In DNA, the CDR3 is TGTGCCAGAAGGGCGACAGCTTCGAGCTCCTACGAGCAGTACTTC. It yields the protein CARRATASSSYEQYF.

As for this clone: The identical CDR3 is also encoded by other nucleotide sequences in the sample. This chain uses TRBV7-9 with TRBJ2-5, with TRBD1 matching over 8 bases. CDR1 and CDR2 (germline): SEHNR, FQNEAQ (reference sequence). V was pared by 4 bases and J by 5 bases, with 6 bases of the junction left unmatched. The CDR3 loop spans 14 amino acids. CDR3 loop: CASSSGTGWETQYF. CDR3 nucleotide sequence: TGTGCCAGCAGCTCCGGGACAGGCTGGGAGACCCAGTACTTC.

This clone was seen only a few times. The rearrangement links TRBV4-3 to TRBJ2-2, with 9 positions matching TRBD1. The CDR3 is 15 residues long. V lost 2 bases and J lost 5; bases outside the gene matches: 3. CDR1 is LGHNA and CDR2 is YSLEER in the germline V gene. The CDR3 spells CASSQLQGATGELFF. The DNA of the CDR3 is TGCGCCAGCAGCCAATTACAGGGGGCAACCGGGGAGCTGTTTTTT.

This chain links TRBV7-2 with TRBJ2-1; 11 bases fit TRBD2. The germline V gene encodes CDR1 SGHTA and CDR2 FQGNSA. V gave up 0 bases and J gave up 4 bases; unmatched junction bases: 5. The CDR3 sequence is 17 residues long. The DNA of the CDR3 is TGTGCCAGCAGCTTAGCGCTGGGACTAGCGGTATACAATGAGCAGTTCTTC. Protein sequence: CASSLALGLAVYNEQFF.